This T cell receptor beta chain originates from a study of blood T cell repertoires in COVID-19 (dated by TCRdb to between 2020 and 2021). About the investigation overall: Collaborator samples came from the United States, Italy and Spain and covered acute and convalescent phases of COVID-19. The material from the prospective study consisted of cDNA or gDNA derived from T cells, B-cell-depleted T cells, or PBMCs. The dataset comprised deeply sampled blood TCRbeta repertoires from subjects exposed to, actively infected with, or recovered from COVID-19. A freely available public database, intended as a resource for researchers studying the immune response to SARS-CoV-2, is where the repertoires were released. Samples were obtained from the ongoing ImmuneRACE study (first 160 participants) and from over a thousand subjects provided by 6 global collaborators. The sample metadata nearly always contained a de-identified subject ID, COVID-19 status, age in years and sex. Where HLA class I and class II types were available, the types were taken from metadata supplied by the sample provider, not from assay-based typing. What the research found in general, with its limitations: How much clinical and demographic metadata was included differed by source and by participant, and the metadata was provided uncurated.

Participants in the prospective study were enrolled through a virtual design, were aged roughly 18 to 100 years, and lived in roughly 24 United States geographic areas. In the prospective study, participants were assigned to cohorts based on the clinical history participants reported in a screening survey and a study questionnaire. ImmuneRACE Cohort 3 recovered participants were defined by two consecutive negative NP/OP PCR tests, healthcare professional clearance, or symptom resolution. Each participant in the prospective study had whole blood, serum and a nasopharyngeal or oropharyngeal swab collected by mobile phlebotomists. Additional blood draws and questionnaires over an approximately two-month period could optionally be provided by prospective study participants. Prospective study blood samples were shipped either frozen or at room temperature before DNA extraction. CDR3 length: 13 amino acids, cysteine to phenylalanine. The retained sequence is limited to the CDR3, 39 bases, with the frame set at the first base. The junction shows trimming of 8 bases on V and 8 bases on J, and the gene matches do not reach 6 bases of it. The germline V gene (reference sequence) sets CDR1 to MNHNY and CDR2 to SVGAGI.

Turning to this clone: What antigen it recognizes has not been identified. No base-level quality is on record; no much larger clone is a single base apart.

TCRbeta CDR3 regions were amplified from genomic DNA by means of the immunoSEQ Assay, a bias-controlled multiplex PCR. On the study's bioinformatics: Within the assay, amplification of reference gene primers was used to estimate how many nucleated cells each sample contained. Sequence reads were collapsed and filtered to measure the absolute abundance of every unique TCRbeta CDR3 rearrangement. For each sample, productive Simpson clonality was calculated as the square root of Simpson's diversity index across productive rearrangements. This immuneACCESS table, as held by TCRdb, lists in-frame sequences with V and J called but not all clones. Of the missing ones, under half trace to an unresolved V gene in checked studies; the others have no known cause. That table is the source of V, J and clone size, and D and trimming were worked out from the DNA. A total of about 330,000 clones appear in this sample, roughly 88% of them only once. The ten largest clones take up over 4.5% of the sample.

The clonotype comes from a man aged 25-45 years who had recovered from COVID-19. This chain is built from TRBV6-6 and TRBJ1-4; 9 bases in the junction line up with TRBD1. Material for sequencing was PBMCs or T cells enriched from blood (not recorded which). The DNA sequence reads TGTGCCAGCGAAGGACAGGGGAACGAAAAACTGTTTTTT. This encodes CASEGQGNEKLFF.